This T cell receptor beta chain was captured in a study of identical twins. Trimming cost V 4 bases and J 0 bases, with 18 bases left between them. CDR3 length equals 18 residues. General study points: Potential partial confounding of zero-insertion analyses by invariant MAIT and iNKT cells was noted. Findings came from cross-sectional statistics, without long-term follow-up of donors.

Template switching (which added a universal primer site) was used, and cDNA carried unique molecular identifiers. TCRdb processed the 5' RACE reads anew with MiXCR; each CDR3 protein has one entry. The table shows fewer than 650,000 distinct CDR3 sequences, with under 8.5% occurring only once. This clonotype was counted between two and nine times. The antigen is undetermined. Separately, the same data were catalogued under a study of yellow fever vaccine responses in identical twins.

The chain joins TRBV12-3 or TRBV12-4 to TRBJ2-2; D is perhaps TRBD1 (6 bases). This clonotype was obtained from a woman aged 18-29 years in good health. The specimen sequenced was PBMCs. Written as DNA, the CDR3 is TGTGCCAGCAGTTATAGGACACTCGGACAGACGAACACCGGGGAGCTGTTTTTT. It translates to CASSYRTLGQTNTGELFF.